These 22 T cell receptor beta chains share one sample of origin, sequenced in a study of CD8+CD57+ T cells in acquired aplastic anemia. Both TCR beta VDJ combination and CDR3 sequence profiling were carried out. Genomic DNA was the template for this profiling. TCRdb processed the reads anew with MiXCR; each CDR3 protein has one entry. The table has roughly 150,000 distinct CDR3 sequences, 35% to 55% seen once. Material for sequencing was sorted CD4+, CD8+, or CD8+CD57+ T cells (not recorded which) from PBMCs. The receptors originated from a human donor in good health.

Many counts were recorded for this clonotype. This chain uses TRBV20-1 with TRBJ1-2; D unresolved. The germline V gene has CDR1 DFQATT and CDR2 SNEGSKA (reference sequence). V lost 3 bases to trimming and J lost 2 bases, with 7 bases between them. This CDR3 has 12 amino acids. In DNA, the CDR3 is TGCAGTGCTAGGAAGCAAAACTATGGCTACACCTTC. This sequence encodes CSARKQNYGYTF.

The chain employs TRBV12-3 or TRBV12-4 and TRBJ2-3; tentative D call: TRBD2 (6 bases). The CDR3 has 19 residues. The V gene lost 3 bases and the J gene lost 0 bases, with 22 bases spanning the gap. Here the CDR3 DNA reads TGTGCCAGCAGTTTTGCGCGGGACTCCTATATACTTAGCACAGATACGCAGTATTTT. This translates into CASSFARDSYILSTDTQYF.

There are many counts of this clonotype. The chain joins TRBV27 to TRBJ1-1; D is ambiguous. Deletions cut 7 bases from V and 5 bases from J, with 11 bases between. Germline assignment: CDR1 MNHEY and CDR2 SMNVEV (reference sequence). The CDR3 covers 12 residues. Written as DNA, the CDR3 is TGTGCCAGCATCTCGATCGGGACTGAAGCTTTCTTT. This gives the protein CASISIGTEAFF.

As regards this clonotype: A read error may account for a junction end that differs from germline. V usage is TRBV15 and J usage is TRBJ2-3; D unclear. The CDR3 length is 16 residues. Looked up from germline, CDR1 is LNHNV and CDR2 is YYDKDF (reference sequence). Here the CDR3 reads CATSRDIGQVGDTQYF. The CDR3, as DNA: TGCGCCACCAGCAGAGATATAGGGCAGGTTGGAGATACGCAGTATTTT.

V is TRBV9 and J is TRBJ1-1, with D uncertain. Germline V gene lookup returns CDR1 SGDLS and CDR2 YYNGEE. V lost 5 bases to trimming and J lost 8 bases, with 13 bases between them. The CDR3 is 12 amino acids. The CDR3 DNA sequence: TGTGCCAGCAGTCCCACCCTCTCCGAAGCTTTCTTT. Protein product: CASSPTLSEAFF.

A word on this clonotype: One junction end does not reproduce the germline sequence, and a read error may be involved. The chain is built from TRBV6-5 and TRBJ1-5; D gene ambiguous. Germline values: CDR1 MNHEY, CDR2 SVGAGI. The CDR3 runs 13 residues. This chain's CDR3 is CVSSYGSNQPQHF. The CDR3 DNA reads TGTGTCAGCAGTTACGGGAGTAATCAGCCCCAGCATTTT.

The table lists this clonotype with a few counts. V is TRBV7-9 and J is TRBJ2-5; D call uncertain. The V and J ends lost 4 bases and 0 bases respectively, with 6 bases between them. Germline V CDR1 and CDR2: SEHNR, FQNEAQ (reference sequence). This CDR3 region has 13 residues. The CDR3 DNA reads TGTGCCAGCAGCTCGACCAACCAAGAGACCCAGTACTTC. Translation gives CASSSTNQETQYF.

This clonotype occurred many times. This chain joins TRBV2 and TRBJ1-3; D uncertain. V gave up 4 bases and J gave up 4 bases, with 20 bases separating them. Germline V CDR1 and CDR2: SNHLY, FYNNEI. The CDR3 spans 17 residues. The CDR3: CASSVGLWALRGNTIYF. The CDR3 region has the DNA TGTGCCAGCAGTGTCGGATTGTGGGCACTACGGGGAAACACCATATATTTT. Full variable domain (outside the CDR3, taken from reference TRBV2 and TRBJ1-3): EPEVTQTPSHQVTQMGQEVILRCVPISNHLYFYWYRQILGQKVEFLVSFYNNEISEKSEIFDDQFSVERPDGSNFTLKIRSTKLEDSAMYFCASSVGLWALRGNTIYFGEGSWLTVV.

The chain uses TRBV10-3 and TRBJ2-1; TRBD2 matches at 11 bases. V gave up 1 base and J gave up 9 bases; unmatched junction bases: 2. Germline loops: CDR1 ENHRY, CDR2 SYGVKD. The CDR3 runs to 14 residues. The CDR3 DNA reads TGTGCCATCAGTGAGTGGGGGACTAGCGGTGAGCAGTTCTTC. Encoded protein: CAISEWGTSGEQFF.

This clonotype was detected only a few times. The chain employs TRBV28 and TRBJ2-1; 14 nucleotides match TRBD2. CDR1 is MDHEN and CDR2 is SYDVKM in the germline V gene. There are 15 residues in the CDR3. Trimming cost V 2 bases and J 12 bases; bases outside gene matches: 6. The CDR3 coding sequence is TGTGCCAGCAGTTTAATGGGACTAGCGGGAGTGGTGCAGTTCTTC. Encoded protein: CASSLMGLAGVVQFF.

J is TRBJ2-1 and V is TRBV10-3; 9 nucleotides align to TRBD2. The CDR3 is 15 amino acids. V lost 5 bases and J lost 8; bases outside the gene matches: 10. Germline values: CDR1 ENHRY, CDR2 SYGVKD. The CDR3 region is CAISQSSGTADEQFF. CDR3 DNA sequence: TGTGCCATCAGTCAATCTAGCGGGACGGCGGATGAGCAGTTCTTC.

The sample holds one count of this clonotype. At one end, the junction sequence differs from germline, possibly due to a read error. The rearrangement uses TRBV2 and TRBJ2-2; D is perhaps TRBD2 (6 bases). This CDR3 is built from 12 residues. Germline assignment: CDR1 SNHLY and CDR2 FYNNEI. CDR3: CARGGNSGELFF. The DNA for the CDR3 is TGTGCCAGGGGGGGTAACAGCGGGGAGCTGTTTTTT.

This sequence joins TRBV29-1 and TRBJ2-1, with 8 bases that match TRBD1. This CDR3 has 12 residues. Germline CDR1 and CDR2: SQVTM and ANQGSEA. With V trimmed by 4 bases and J by 12 bases, 8 bases remained unmatched. The CDR3 is CSVVARGLGQFF. The CDR3 DNA follows: TGCAGCGTTGTAGCCAGGGGGCTAGGGCAGTTCTTC.

This clonotype was recorded at least ten times. V and J are TRBV7-7 and TRBJ2-7; 10 bases are shared with TRBD2. Germline trimming cut 5 bases from V and 6 bases from J; bases unmatched to any gene: 7. Germline V gene lookup returns CDR1 SSHAT and CDR2 FNYEAQ (reference sequence). The CDR3 is 14 amino acids. The CDR3 DNA follows: TGTGCCAGCAGCCCACAAGCGGGGGGGACCGAGCAGTACTTC. Translation gives CASSPQAGGTEQYF. The whole variable domain, remainder taken from reference TRBV7-7 and TRBJ2-7, is GAGVSQSPRYKVTKRGQDVTLRCDPISSHATLYWYQQALGQGPEFLTYFNYEAQPDKSGLPSDRFSAERPEGSISTLTIQRTEQRDSAMYRCASSPQAGGTEQYFGPGTRLTVT.

To note about this clonotype: The junction differs from germline at one of its ends, possibly a read error. The CDR3 DNA follows: TGTGTCAGCAGCCAAGAGATGGAAATCAATGAGCAGTTCTTC. The encoded protein is CVSSQEMEINEQFF. The chain couples TRBV14 to TRBJ2-1; D unresolved. This CDR3 is built from 14 residues. Germline lookup yields CDR1 SGHDN and CDR2 FVKESK.

The chain links TRBV10-3 to TRBJ2-5; 9 bases fit TRBD2. J gave up 9 bases and V 3 bases, and 8 bases lay outside the gene matches. The CDR3 is 14 residues long. CDR1 and CDR2 from the germline V gene are ENHRY and SYGVKD. CDR3 DNA: TGTGCCATCAGTGAAGGACTAGCGAGGGAGGCCCAGTACTTC. It specifies CAISEGLAREAQYF.

The count of this clonotype is one. At one end the junction does not follow the germline gene, possibly because of a read error. The chain combines TRBV12-3 or TRBV12-4 with TRBJ2-7; TRBD1 agrees at 10 bases. CDR3 length: 14 residues. The CDR3 nucleotides are TGCGCCAGCAACGTGGGACAGGGGACCTCCGAGCAGTACTTC. This sequence encodes CASNVGQGTSEQYF.

V gene TRBV7-9 combines with J gene TRBJ2-6; D is ambiguous. V was pared by 10 bases and J by 0 bases, with 4 bases between. The CDR3 covers 12 residues. Germline V gene lookup returns CDR1 SEHNR and CDR2 FQNEAQ (reference sequence). CDR3 in amino acids: CAILSGANVLTF. As DNA, the CDR3 is TGTGCCATCCTCTCTGGGGCCAACGTCCTGACTTTC.

This clonotype was recorded at least ten times. The J gene is TRBJ1-6, the V gene TRBV20-1; no firm D call. With 6 bases removed from V and 10 bases from J, the gap between germline ends came to 22 bases. The CDR3 length is 15 residues. From germline, CDR1 is DFQATT and CDR2 SNEGSKA (reference sequence). CDR3 sequence (DNA): TGCAGTGCGACGAGCTTGTACCGAACCCAGTCACCCCTCCACTTT. It yields the protein CSATSLYRTQSPLHF.

This clonotype was seen ten or more times. The chain is built from TRBV5-1 and TRBJ2-1; 8 positions agree with TRBD1. This CDR3 is 15 amino acids long. V lost 4 bases and J lost 9; bases outside the gene matches: 12. Germline-derived CDR1 and CDR2 are SGHRS and YFSETQ. This CDR3 reads CASSTGQGLGGEQFF. DNA of the CDR3: TGCGCCAGCAGCACCGGACAGGGTCTGGGAGGTGAGCAGTTCTTC.

This clonotype was recorded many times. V and J are TRBV4-1 and TRBJ1-2; 7 bases are shared with TRBD1. V lost 1 base and J lost 4; bases outside the gene matches: 3. This CDR3 is 14 amino acids long. Per germline, CDR1 MGHRA and CDR2 YSYEKL. CDR3 sequence: CASSQVGTAYGYTF. CDR3 DNA sequence: TGCGCCAGCAGCCAAGTCGGGACAGCCTATGGCTACACCTTC.

This clonotype was counted a few times. V usage is TRBV5-4 and J usage is TRBJ1-2, with TRBD1 as a possible D gene (5 bases). V lost 4 bases and J 8 bases, leaving 15 bases between the germline ends. The length of the CDR3 is 13 residues. CDR1 and CDR2 from the germline V gene are SGHNT and YYREEE (reference sequence). CDR3 sequence: CASSTGSTGGYTF. For the CDR3, the DNA is TGTGCCAGCAGCACAGGCTCCACGGGGGGCTACACCTTC.